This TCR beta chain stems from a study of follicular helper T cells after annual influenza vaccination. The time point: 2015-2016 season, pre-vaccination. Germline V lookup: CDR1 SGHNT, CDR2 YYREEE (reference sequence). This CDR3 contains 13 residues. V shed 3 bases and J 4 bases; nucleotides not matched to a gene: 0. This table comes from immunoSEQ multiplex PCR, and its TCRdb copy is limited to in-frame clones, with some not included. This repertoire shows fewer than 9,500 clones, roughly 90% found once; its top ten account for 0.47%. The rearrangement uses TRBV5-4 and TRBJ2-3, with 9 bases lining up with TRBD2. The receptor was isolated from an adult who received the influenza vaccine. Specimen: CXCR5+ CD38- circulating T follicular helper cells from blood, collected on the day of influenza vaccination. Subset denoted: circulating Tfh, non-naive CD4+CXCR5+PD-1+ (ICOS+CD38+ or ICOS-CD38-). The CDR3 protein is CASSSSGADTQYF. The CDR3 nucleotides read TGTGCCAGCAGCTCTAGCGGGGCAGATACGCAGTATTTT.